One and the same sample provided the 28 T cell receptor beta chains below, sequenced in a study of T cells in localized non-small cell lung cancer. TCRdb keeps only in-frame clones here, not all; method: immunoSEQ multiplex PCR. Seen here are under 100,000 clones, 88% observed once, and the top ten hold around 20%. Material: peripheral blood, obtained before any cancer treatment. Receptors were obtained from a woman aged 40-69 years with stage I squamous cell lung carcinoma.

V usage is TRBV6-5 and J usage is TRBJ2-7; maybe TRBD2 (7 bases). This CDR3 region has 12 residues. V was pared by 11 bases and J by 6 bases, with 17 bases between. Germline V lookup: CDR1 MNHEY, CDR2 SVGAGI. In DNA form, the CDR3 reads TGTGCCGGGGGGGGCAGGAGGGCCGAGCAGTACTTC. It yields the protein CAGGGRRAEQYF.

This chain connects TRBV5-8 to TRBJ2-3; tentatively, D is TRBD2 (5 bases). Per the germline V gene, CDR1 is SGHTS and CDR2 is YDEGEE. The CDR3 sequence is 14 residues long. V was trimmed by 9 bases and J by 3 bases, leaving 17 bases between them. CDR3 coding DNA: TGTGCCAACGCCGCGGGCTCGAGGACAGATACGCAGTATTTT. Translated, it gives CANAAGSRTDTQYF.

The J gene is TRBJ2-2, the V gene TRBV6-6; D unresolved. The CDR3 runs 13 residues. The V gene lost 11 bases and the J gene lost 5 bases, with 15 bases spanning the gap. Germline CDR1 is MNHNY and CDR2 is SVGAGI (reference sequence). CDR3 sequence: CAARWSQTGELFF. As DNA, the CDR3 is TGTGCCGCCCGGTGGAGTCAGACCGGGGAGCTGTTTTTT.

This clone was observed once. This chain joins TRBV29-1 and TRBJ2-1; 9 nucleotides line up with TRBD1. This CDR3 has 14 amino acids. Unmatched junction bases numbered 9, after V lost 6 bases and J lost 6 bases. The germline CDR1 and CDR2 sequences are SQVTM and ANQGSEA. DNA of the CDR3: TGCAGCGTCCGCCGACAGGGGGGGGTCAATGAGCAGTTCTTC. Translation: CSVRRQGGVNEQFF.

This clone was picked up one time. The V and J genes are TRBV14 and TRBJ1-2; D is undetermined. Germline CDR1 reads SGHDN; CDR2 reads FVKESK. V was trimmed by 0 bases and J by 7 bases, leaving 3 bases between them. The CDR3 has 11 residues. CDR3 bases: TGTGCCAGCAGCCAAGATACTGGCTACACCTTC. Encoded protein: CASSQDTGYTF.

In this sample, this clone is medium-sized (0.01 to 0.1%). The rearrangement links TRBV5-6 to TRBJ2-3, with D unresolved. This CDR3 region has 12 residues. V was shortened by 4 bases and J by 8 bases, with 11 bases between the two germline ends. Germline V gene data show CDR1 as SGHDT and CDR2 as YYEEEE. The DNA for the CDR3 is TGTGCCAGCAGCCCCCTAAGAGCTACGCAGTATTTT. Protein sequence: CASSPLRATQYF. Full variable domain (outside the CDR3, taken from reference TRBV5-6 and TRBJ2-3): DAGVTQSPTHLIKTRGQQVTLRCSPKSGHDTVSWYQQALGQGPQFIFQYYEEEERQRGNFPDRFSGHQFPNYSSELNVNALLLGDSALYLCASSPLRATQYFGPGTRLTVL.

The CDR3 loop is CSVGLAQNTEAFF. CDR3 nucleotides: TGCAGCGTTGGACTGGCGCAGAACACTGAAGCTTTCTTT. The chain is built from TRBV29-1 and TRBJ1-1; no clear D gene. Looked up from germline, CDR1 is SQVTM and CDR2 is ANQGSEA. V shed 4 bases and J shed 1 base, with 10 bases lying between them. This CDR3 region has 13 residues.

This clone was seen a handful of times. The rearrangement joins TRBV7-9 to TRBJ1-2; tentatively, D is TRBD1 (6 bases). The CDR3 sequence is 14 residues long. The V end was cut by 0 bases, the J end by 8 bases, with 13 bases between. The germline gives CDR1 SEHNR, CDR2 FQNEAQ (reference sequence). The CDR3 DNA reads TGTGCCAGCAGCTTAGCGTCCAGGGGTAGAGGCTACACCTTC. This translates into CASSLASRGRGYTF.

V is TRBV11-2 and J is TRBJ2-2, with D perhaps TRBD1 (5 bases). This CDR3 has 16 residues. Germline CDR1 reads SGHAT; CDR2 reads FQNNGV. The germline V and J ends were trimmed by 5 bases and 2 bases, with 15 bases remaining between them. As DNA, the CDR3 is TGTGCCAGCAGCCCCACAGGACGGATCAACACCGGGGAGCTGTTTTTT. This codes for CASSPTGRINTGELFF.

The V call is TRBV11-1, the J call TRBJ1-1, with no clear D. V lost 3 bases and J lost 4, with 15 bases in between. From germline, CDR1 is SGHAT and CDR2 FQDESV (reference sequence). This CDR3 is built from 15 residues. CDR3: CASSFGSFGGTEAFF. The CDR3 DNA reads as TGTGCCAGCAGCTTCGGGTCTTTCGGCGGCACTGAAGCTTTCTTT. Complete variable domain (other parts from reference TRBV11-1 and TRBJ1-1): EAEVAQSPRYKITEKSQAVAFWCDPISGHATLYWYRQILGQGPELLVQFQDESVVDDSQLPKDRFSAERLKGVDSTLKIQPAELGDSAMYLCASSFGSFGGTEAFFGQGTRLTVV.

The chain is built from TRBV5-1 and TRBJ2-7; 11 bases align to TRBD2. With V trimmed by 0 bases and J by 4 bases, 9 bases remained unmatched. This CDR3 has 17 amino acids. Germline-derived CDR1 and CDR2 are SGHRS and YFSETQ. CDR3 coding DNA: TGCGCCAGCAGCTTGGAGGCTAGCGGGGGGTACAGATACGAGCAGTACTTC. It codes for CASSLEASGGYRYEQYF.

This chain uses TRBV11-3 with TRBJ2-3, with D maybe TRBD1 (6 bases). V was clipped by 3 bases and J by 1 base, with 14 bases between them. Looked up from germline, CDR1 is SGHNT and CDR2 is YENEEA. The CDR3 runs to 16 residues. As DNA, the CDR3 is TGTGCCAGCAGCTTCAAGCCAGGGGTCGGCACAGATACGCAGTATTTT. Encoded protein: CASSFKPGVGTDTQYF.

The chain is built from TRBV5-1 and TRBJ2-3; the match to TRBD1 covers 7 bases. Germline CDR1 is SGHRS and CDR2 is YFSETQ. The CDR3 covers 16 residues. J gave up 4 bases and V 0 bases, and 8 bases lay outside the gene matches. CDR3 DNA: TGCGCCAGCAGCTTGGCCCCACAGGGGATTGCAGATACGCAGTATTTT. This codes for CASSLAPQGIADTQYF.

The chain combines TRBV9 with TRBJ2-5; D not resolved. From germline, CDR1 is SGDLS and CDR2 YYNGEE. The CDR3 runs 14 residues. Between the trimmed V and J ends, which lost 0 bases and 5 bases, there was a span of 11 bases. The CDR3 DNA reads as TGTGCCAGCAGCGTAGGTTCAGCGACGGAGACCCAGTACTTC. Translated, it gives CASSVGSATETQYF.

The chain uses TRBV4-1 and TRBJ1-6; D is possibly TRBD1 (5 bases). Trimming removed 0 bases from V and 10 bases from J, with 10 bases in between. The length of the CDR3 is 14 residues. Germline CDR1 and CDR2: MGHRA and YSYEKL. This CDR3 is CASSQEAGNSPLHF. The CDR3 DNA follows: TGCGCCAGCAGCCAAGAGGCAGGGAACTCACCCCTCCACTTT.

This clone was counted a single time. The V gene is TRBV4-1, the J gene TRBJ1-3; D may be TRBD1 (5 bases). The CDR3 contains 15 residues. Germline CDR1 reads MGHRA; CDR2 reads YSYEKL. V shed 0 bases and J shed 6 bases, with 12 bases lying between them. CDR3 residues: CASSQDRGYANTIYF. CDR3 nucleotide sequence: TGCGCCAGCAGCCAAGACCGGGGGTACGCAAACACCATATATTTT.

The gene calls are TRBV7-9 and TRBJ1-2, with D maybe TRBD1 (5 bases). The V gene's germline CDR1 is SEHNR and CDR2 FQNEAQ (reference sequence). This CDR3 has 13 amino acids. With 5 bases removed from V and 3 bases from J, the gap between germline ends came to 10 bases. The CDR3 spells CASSDQGDYGYTF. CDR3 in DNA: TGTGCCAGCAGCGATCAGGGAGACTATGGCTACACCTTC.

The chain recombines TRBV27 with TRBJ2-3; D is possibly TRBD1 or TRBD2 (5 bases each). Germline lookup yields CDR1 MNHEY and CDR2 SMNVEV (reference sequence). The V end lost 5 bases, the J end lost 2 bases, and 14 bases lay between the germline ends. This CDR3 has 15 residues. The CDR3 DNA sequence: TGTGCCAGCAGTCCAGGGTGGGGGACCACAGATACGCAGTATTTT. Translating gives CASSPGWGTTDTQYF.

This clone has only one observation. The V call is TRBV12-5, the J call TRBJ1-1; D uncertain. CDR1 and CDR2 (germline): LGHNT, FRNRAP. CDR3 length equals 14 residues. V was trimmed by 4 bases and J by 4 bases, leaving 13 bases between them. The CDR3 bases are TGTGCTAGTGGTTCTGAGGGTTTAGGCACTGAAGCTTTCTTT. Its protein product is CASGSEGLGTEAFF.

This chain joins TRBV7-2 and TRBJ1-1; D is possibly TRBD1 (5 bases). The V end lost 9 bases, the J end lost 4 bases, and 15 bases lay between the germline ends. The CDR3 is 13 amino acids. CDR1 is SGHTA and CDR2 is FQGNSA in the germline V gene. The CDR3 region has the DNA TGTGCCAGTGCCAGGGTACGGACCACTGAAGCTTTCTTT. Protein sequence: CASARVRTTEAFF.

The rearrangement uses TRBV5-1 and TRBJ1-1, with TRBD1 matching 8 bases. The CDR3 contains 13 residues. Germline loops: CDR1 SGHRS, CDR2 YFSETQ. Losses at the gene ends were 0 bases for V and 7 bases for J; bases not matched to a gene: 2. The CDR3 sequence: CASSLGDRGEAFF. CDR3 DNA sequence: TGCGCCAGCAGCTTGGGTGACAGGGGTGAAGCTTTCTTT.

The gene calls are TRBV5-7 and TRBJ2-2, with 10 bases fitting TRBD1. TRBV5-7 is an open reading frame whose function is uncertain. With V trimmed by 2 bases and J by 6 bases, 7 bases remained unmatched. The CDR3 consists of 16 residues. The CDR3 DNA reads TGTGCCAGCAGCTTAATCGGACAGGGGGGTTCCGGGGAGCTGTTTTTT. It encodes CASSLIGQGGSGELFF.

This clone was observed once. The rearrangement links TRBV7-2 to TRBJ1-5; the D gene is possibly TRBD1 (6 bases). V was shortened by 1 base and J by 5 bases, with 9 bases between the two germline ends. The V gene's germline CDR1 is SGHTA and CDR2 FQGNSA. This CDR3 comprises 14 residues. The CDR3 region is CASSLGDTYQPQHF. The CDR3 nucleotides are TGTGCCAGCAGCTTAGGGGACACCTATCAGCCCCAGCATTTT.

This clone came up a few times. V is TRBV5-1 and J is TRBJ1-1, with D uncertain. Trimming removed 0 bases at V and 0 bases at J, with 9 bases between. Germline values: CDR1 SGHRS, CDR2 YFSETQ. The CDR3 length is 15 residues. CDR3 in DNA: TGCGCCAGCAGCTTGGGGGCCACCTTGAACACTGAAGCTTTCTTT. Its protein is CASSLGATLNTEAFF. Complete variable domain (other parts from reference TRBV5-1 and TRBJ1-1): KAGVTQTPRYLIKTRGQQVTLSCSPISGHRSVSWYQQTPGQGLQFLFEYFSETQRNKGNFPGRFSGRQFSNSRSEMNVSTLELGDSALYLCASSLGATLNTEAFFGQGTRLTVV.

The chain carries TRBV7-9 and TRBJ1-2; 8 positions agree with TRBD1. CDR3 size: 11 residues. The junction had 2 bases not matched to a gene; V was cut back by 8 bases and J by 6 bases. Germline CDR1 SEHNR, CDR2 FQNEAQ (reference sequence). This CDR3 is CASGTGHGYTF. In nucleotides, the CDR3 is TGTGCCAGCGGGACAGGACATGGCTACACCTTC.

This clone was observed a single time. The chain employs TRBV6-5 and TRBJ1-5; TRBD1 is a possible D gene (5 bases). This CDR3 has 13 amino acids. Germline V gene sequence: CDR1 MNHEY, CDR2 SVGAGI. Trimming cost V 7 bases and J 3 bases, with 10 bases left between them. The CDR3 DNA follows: TGTGCCAGCACACGACAGTTCAATCAGCCCCAGCATTTT. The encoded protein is CASTRQFNQPQHF.

The CDR3 DNA reads TGTGCCAGCAGCTGGCAAGGAAAGGTTGAAAAACTGTTTTTT. Its translation is CASSWQGKVEKLFF. The V gene is TRBV7-9, the J gene TRBJ1-4; D unclear. Looked up from germline, CDR1 is SEHNR and CDR2 is FQNEAQ (reference sequence). CDR3 length: 14 amino acids. Trimming removed 4 bases from V and 7 bases from J, with 13 bases in between. Drawing the rest from reference TRBV7-9 and TRBJ1-4, the complete variable domain is DTGVSQNPRHKITKRGQNVTFRCDPISEHNRLYWYRQTLGQGPEFLTYFQNEAQLEKSRLLSDRFSAERPKGSFSTLEIQRTEQGDSAMYLCASSWQGKVEKLFFGSGTQLSVL.

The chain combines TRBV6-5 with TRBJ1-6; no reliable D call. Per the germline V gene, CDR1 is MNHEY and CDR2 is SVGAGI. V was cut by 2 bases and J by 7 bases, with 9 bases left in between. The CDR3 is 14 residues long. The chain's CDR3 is CASSYRWENSPLHF. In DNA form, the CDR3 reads TGTGCCAGCAGTTACCGTTGGGAAAATTCACCCCTCCACTTT.